The entry below gives a single T cell receptor beta chain sequence along with its context. The CDR3 loop spans 17 amino acids. Germline CDR1 reads SGHRS; CDR2 reads YFSETQ. J was trimmed by 7 bases and V by 2 bases; bases with no gene match: 10. This specimen belongs to a study of shared clonotypes between healthy human individuals. Study at large: There were three CD4 naive, three CD4 memory, two CD8 naive and one CD8 memory plates per donor.

Using immunoSEQ multiplex PCR, the repertoire was profiled, and TCRdb retains in-frame clones only, with some absent. The table includes over 850,000 clones, about 84% detected once. Material for sequencing was memory CD4+ T cells from PBMCs. Subset of the sample: CD45RA-negative fraction. The receptor was isolated from a man between 18 and 29 years old in good health. Some clones in this sample may be carry-over from other donors' samples. The chain has TRBV5-1 and TRBJ2-4; 12 positions agree with TRBD2. The CDR3 loop is CASSFLGASGRGNIQYF. Here the CDR3 DNA reads TGCGCCAGCAGCTTCTTGGGAGCTAGCGGGAGGGGCAACATTCAGTACTTC.